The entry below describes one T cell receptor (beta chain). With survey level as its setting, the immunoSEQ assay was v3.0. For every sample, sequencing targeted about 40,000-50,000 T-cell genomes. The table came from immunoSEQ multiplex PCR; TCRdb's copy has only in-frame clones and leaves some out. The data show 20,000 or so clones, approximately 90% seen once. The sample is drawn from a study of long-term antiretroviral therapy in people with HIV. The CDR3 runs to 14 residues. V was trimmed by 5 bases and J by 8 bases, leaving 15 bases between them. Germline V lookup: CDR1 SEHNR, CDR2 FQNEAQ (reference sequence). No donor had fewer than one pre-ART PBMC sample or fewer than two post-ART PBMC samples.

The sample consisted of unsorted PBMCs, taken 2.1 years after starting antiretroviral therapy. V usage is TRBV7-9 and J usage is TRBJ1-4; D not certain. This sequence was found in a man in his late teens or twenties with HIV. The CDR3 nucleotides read TGTGCCAGCAGCCCCAGCGGCTTAGGGGAAAAACTGTTTTTT. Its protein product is CASSPSGLGEKLFF.